These 10 T cell receptor beta chains were sequenced from one sample in a study of identical twins (dated by TCRdb to about 2016). Library method: 5' RACE. TCRdb lists the instrument as Illumina HiSeq 2000. The public reads were reanalyzed by TCRdb: fastp trimming at Q25, MiXCR alignment, in-frame beta chains only. CDR3 protein duplicates are merged, each entry listing the most common genes and DNA. This sample comprises around 1.7 million distinct CDR3 sequences, roughly a third of them detected only once. Jointly, the top ten make up about 0.27% of the sample. The specimen sequenced was cord blood. These receptors were taken from a newborn girl in good health.

V is TRBV12-3 or TRBV12-4 and J is TRBJ1-2; a possible D gene is TRBD1 (5 bases). Deletions cut 6 bases from V and 6 bases from J, with 20 bases between. The CDR3 sequence is 15 residues long. The CDR3 loop is CASRSTGDGYNGYTF. DNA for the CDR3: TGTGCCAGCAGATCCACGGGGGACGGCTATAATGGCTACACCTTC.

The rearrangement links TRBV5-1 to TRBJ1-1, with D uncertain. From germline, CDR1 is SGHRS and CDR2 YFSETQ. The CDR3 is made up of 15 amino acids. V shed 3 bases and J shed 0 bases, with 12 bases lying between them. The CDR3 coding sequence is TGCGCCAGCAGCTGGGATGGCACCATGAACACTGAAGCTTTCTTT. Protein product: CASSWDGTMNTEAFF.

This clonotype was observed at least ten times. The chain carries TRBV12-3 or TRBV12-4 and TRBJ2-5, with 10 bases aligning to TRBD1. CDR3 length equals 14 residues. Trimming removed 5 bases from V and 5 bases from J; junction bases left unmatched: 5. CDR3: CASSPGQGIETQYF. The CDR3 nucleotides read TGTGCCAGCAGTCCGGGACAGGGGATCGAGACCCAGTACTTC.

The chain combines TRBV4-1 with TRBJ2-2; 8 positions match TRBD1. The length of the CDR3 is 16 residues. Germline V gene data show CDR1 as MGHRA and CDR2 as YSYEKL. V was pared by 1 base and J by 0 bases, with 1 base of the junction left unmatched. This CDR3 reads CASSQAQGANTGELFF. CDR3 DNA sequence: TGCGCCAGCAGCCAAGCACAGGGGGCGAACACCGGGGAGCTGTTTTTT.

This chain uses TRBV29-1 with TRBJ2-7; D call uncertain. The V gene lost 0 bases and the J gene lost 2 bases, with 8 bases spanning the gap. CDR1 and CDR2 (germline): SQVTM, ANQGSEA. This CDR3 spans 13 amino acids. The CDR3 here is CSVEDGPAYEQYF. The DNA for the CDR3 is TGCAGCGTTGAAGACGGACCGGCCTACGAGCAGTACTTC.

V gene TRBV7-9 combines with J gene TRBJ1-4; a weak D match, TRBD1 (5 bases). There are 14 residues in the CDR3. V shed 5 bases and J shed 7 bases, with 14 bases lying between them. Per germline, CDR1 SEHNR and CDR2 FQNEAQ (reference sequence). The CDR3 nucleotides read TGTGCCAGCAGCCCAGCGGGGGTGGGTGAAAAACTGTTTTTT. Translation gives CASSPAGVGEKLFF.

The chain combines TRBV29-1 with TRBJ1-1; 7 positions agree with TRBD1. This CDR3 comprises 13 residues. Germline CDR1 reads SQVTM; CDR2 reads ANQGSEA. V shed 6 bases, J shed 8 bases, and the junction held 12 bases outside the gene matches. CDR3 sequence: CSVPHGQAGEAFF. The CDR3, as DNA: TGCAGCGTGCCACATGGACAGGCGGGGGAAGCTTTCTTT.

The CDR3 bases are TGTGCCAGCGGGGGTTTTGGCACCGTCTACGAGCAGTACTTC. Its translation: CASGGFGTVYEQYF. The rearrangement joins TRBV27 to TRBJ2-7; the D gene could be TRBD1 or TRBD2 (5 bases each). The CDR3 runs to 14 residues. CDR1 and CDR2 (germline): MNHEY, SMNVEV (reference sequence). V lost 8 bases and J lost 3, with 17 bases in between.

V usage is TRBV4-2 and J usage is TRBJ2-1; D uncertain. CDR1 is LGHNA and CDR2 is YNFKEQ in the germline V gene. V lost 1 base and J lost 0, with 10 bases in between. The CDR3 has 16 residues. The CDR3 here is CASSQGDQSSYNEQFF. CDR3 DNA: TGTGCCAGCAGCCAAGGAGACCAGAGCTCCTACAATGAGCAGTTCTTC.

Only a few counts were recorded for this clonotype. The chain combines TRBV7-2 with TRBJ2-4; maybe TRBD2 (5 bases). The CDR3 covers 17 residues. Germline V lookup: CDR1 SGHTA, CDR2 FQGNSA. The V gene lost 3 bases and the J gene lost 0 bases, with 15 bases spanning the gap. The CDR3 coding sequence is TGTGCCAGCAGCTTGTTGGGAGCGGCCCTAGCCAAAAACATTCAGTACTTC. Its protein product is CASSLLGAALAKNIQYF.